A selection of T cell receptor beta chains follows, all from one sample in a study of graft-versus-host responses after intestinal transplantation. Which antigens these TCRs recognize remains unknown. Assay used: immunoSEQ multiplex PCR; TCRdb lists only in-frame clones, some missing. Of 75,000 to 100,000 clones in the sample, 91% were seen once. Sample: unstimulated CD4+ T cells sorted from spleen or lymph node cells, taken before transplant. The origin of the receptors is a human donor who was the organ donor for an intestinal transplant. Each CDR3 is given with its conserved first and last residue. A D gene is named only where the DNA matches it firmly. Clone sizes are given selectively: once, few, many, or a class where the clone is expanded.

>once|TRBJ2-5|TRBV4-2|.
TGTGCCAGCAGCAGGACTCCCCAAGAGACCCAGTACTTC
CASSRTPQETQYF
>.|TRBJ1-6|TRBV19|.
TGTGCCAGTAGTATAGAGAGCTCCTATAATTCACCCCTCCACTTT
CASSIESSYNSPLHF
>once|TRBJ1-2|TRBV27|TRBD1
TGTGCCAGCAGTTTAAAGGTTTTTGGACAGGGCCTCTATGGCTACACCTTC
CASSLKVFGQGLYGYTF
>.|TRBJ1-1|TRBV18|.
TGTGCCAGCTCACCAGGCAGGGGCCCAACTGAAGCTTTCTTT
CASSPGRGPTEAFF
>.|TRBJ2-5|TRBV7-7|.
TGTGCCAGCAGCTTAGCGCCGCGTTCTCAAGAGACCCAGTACTTC
CASSLAPRSQETQYF
>.|TRBJ2-4|TRBV2|.
TGTGCCAGCAAGGTCCAGGAAGCGGACATTCAGTACTTC
CASKVQEADIQYF
>.|TRBJ1-1|TRBV14|.
TGTGCCAGCAGCCATGGCGGAGTCACTGAAGCTTTCTTT
CASSHGGVTEAFF
>.|TRBJ1-2|TRBV11-2|.
TGTGCCAGCAGCCTTAGCCTTGGACAGTTTATTAACTATGGCTACACCTTC
CASSLSLGQFINYGYTF
>once|TRBJ2-1|TRBV9|.
TGTGCCAGCAGCCTTGACAGGTCGATATACAATGAGCAGTTCTTC
CASSLDRSIYNEQFF
>.|TRBJ2-1|TRBV7-3|TRBD2
TGTGCCAGCAGCTCCCTAGCGGGGACTTACAATGAGCAGTTCTTC
CASSSLAGTYNEQFF
>.|TRBJ2-5|TRBV4-1|TRBD2
TGCGCCAGCAGCCAAGAATGGCGGGGGGTCCAAGAGACCCAGTACTTC
CASSQEWRGVQETQYF
>.|TRBJ2-7|TRBV7-2|TRBD1
TGTGCCAGCAGCTATGGGACAGGGGCGTACGAGCAGTACTTC
CASSYGTGAYEQYF
>once|TRBJ1-6|TRBV27|.
TGTGCCAGCAGTAAACAGAGCTCCTATAATTCACCCCTCCACTTT
CASSKQSSYNSPLHF
>.|TRBJ2-1|TRBV2|.
TGTGCCAGCACGAAGGACGGGGTGGGTTACAATGAGCAGTTCTTC
CASTKDGVGYNEQFF
>.|TRBJ1-6|TRBV5-5|.
TGTGCCAGCAGCAACAGAGGAGGCAGCTCCTATAATTCACCCCTCCACTTT
CASSNRGGSSYNSPLHF
>.|TRBJ1-5|TRBV21-1|.
TGTGCCAGCAGCAAAGACTGTCACAGAAGCAATCAGCCCCAGCATTTT
CASSKDCHRSNQPQHF
>once|TRBJ2-5|TRBV11-2|TRBD1
TGTGCCAGCAGCTTCGGACAGGGCCAAGAGACCCAGTACTTC
CASSFGQGQETQYF
>.|TRBJ2-3|TRBV4-1|TRBD2
TGCGCCAGCAGCCAAGTAGGATGGGAAGCGGGGGCGGATACGCAGTATTTT
CASSQVGWEAGADTQYF
>few|TRBJ1-1|TRBV10-1|.
TGCGCCCGGTACAGGGTGCGGAACACTGAAGCTTTCTTT
CARYRVRNTEAFF
>.|TRBJ1-2|TRBV6-8|.
TGTGCCAGCAGGACAGGTAACTATGGCTACACCTTC
CASRTGNYGYTF
>.|TRBJ2-5|TRBV28|TRBD1
TGTGCCGTCGGCAAGGACAGGATCTCGCGCGAGACCCAGTACTTC
CAVGKDRISRETQYF
>once|TRBJ2-7|TRBV6-6|.
TGTGCCAGCAGTTACCCGAAGGGGCAAGGGGGAGAGCAGTACTTC
CASSYPKGQGGEQYF
>.|TRBJ1-1|TRBV18|.
TGTGCCAGCTCACCCCTCTACACTGAAGCTTTCTTT
CASSPLYTEAFF
>.|TRBJ2-3|TRBV2|TRBD1
TGTGCCAGCAGTAGACCCGGACAGGGTAGGACAGATACGCAGTATTTT
CASSRPGQGRTDTQYF
>.|TRBJ2-3|TRBV5-4|.
TGTGCCAGCAGGATAACAGGAACTAGCACAGATACGCAGTATTTT
CASRITGTSTDTQYF
>.|TRBJ1-1|TRBV19|.
TGTGCCAGTAGTCTGGAGGGTAGAACTGAAGCTTTCTTT
CASSLEGRTEAFF
>.|TRBJ2-7|TRBV18|.
TGTGCCAGCCAGCCTAGGGGGAATGCGAACGAGCAGTACTTC
CASQPRGNANEQYF
>.|TRBJ2-1|TRBV27|.
TGTGCCAGCATCCCCGCGGGTCGCAATGAGCAGTTCTTC
CASIPAGRNEQFF
>.|TRBJ2-3|TRBV4-1|.
TGCGCCAGCAGCCAAGTTCCAGGCACAGATACGCAGTATTTT
CASSQVPGTDTQYF
>.|TRBJ2-3|TRBV4-1|.
TGCGCCAGCAGCCGAGGGGACTCTCAGGCAGATACGCAGTATTTT
CASSRGDSQADTQYF
>.|TRBJ1-2|TRBV2|.
TGTGCCAGCAGTGAGAGGTGGGGACTCGATGGCTACACCTTC
CASSERWGLDGYTF
>.|TRBJ2-7|TRBV5-1|.
TGCGCCAGCAACAGGAATACAGGGAGCGAGCAGTACTTC
CASNRNTGSEQYF